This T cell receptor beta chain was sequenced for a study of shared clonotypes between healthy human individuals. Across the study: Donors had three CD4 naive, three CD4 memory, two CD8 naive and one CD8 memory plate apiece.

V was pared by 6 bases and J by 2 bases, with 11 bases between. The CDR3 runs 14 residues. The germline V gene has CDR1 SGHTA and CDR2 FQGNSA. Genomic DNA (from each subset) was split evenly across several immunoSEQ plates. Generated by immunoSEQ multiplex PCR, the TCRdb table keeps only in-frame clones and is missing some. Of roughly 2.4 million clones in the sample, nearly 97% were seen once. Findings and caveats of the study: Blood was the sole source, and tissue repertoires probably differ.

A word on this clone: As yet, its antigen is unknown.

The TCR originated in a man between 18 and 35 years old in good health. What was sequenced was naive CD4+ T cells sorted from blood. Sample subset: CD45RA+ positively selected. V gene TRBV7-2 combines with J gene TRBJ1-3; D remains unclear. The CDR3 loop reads CASRPVAPGNTIYF. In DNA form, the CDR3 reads TGTGCCAGCAGGCCGGTGGCACCTGGAAACACCATATATTTT.